This T cell receptor (beta chain) is from a study of regulatory T cells in long-lasting Graves disease. Overall study findings and caveats: Relative to new patients (966), persistent patients exhibited greater sharing of public clonotypes (around 2,800).

Time point: newly diagnosed GD, antithyroid drugs for less than 3 months. PBMC-derived RNA was used for the TCR library. The CDR3 contains 15 residues. Per germline, CDR1 MDHEN and CDR2 SYDVKM. Building of the TCR beta libraries involved iRepertoire HTBI primers and Arm-PCR of CDR3 regions. Methods used by the authors: Samples jointly harbored about 62 TRBV and 12 to 15 TRBJ segments. Each CDR3 protein gets one entry after TCRdb re-called the multiplex PCR reads with MiXCR. V and J calls and clone size were set by TCRdb, not the authors. The top ten hold about two fifths of the sample, which has hundreds of thousands of distinct CDR3 sequences, approximately 20% seen once. A remark on this clonotype: Antigen unknown.

This clonotype was sampled from a female donor with Graves disease. V is TRBV28 and J is TRBJ2-1; 7 bases are a match to TRBD2. The closer fit of TRBJ2-5 to the DNA end suggests the J call may be wrong. The source was peripheral blood mononuclear cells (PBMCs), collected at new diagnosis, from a patient treated with antithyroid drugs. The CDR3 loop reads CASSFEPSGLETQYF. The CDR3 DNA reads as TGTGCCAGCAGTTTTGAACCTAGCGGCTTGGAGACCCAGTACTTC.